This T cell receptor (beta chain) was found in a study of T cell changes during pregnancy in multiple sclerosis. The assay was immunoSEQ multiplex PCR, and TCRdb's table has in-frame clones only and misses some. The repertoire holds about 33,000 clones, 85% to 95% seen once, with 0.95% to 1.5% in the top ten. V lost 0 bases to trimming and J lost 2 bases, with 7 bases between them. The germline V gene encodes CDR1 LGHNA and CDR2 YSLEER. The CDR3 contains 14 residues. This chain uses TRBV4-3 with TRBJ1-2; D not certain. The receptor comes from a female donor with multiple sclerosis, enrolled in a pregnancy study. Sequencing input: PBMCs (not recorded whether the cells were cultured). In DNA form, the CDR3 reads TGCGCCAGCAGCCAAGATCTTGGAAACTATGGCTACACCTTC. The encoded protein is CASSQDLGNYGYTF.